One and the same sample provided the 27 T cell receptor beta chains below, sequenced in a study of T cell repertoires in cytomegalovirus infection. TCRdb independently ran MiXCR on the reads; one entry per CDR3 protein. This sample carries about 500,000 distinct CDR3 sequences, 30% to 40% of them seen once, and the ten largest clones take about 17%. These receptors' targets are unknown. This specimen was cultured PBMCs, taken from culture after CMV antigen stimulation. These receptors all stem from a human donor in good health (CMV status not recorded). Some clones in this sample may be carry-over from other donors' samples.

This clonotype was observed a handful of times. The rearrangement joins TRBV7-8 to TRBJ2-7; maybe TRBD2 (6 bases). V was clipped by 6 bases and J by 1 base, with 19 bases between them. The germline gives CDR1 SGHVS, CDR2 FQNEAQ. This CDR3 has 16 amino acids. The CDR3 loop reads CASRLQRRGGSYEQYF. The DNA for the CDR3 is TGTGCCAGCAGGTTACAAAGGAGGGGTGGGTCCTACGAGCAGTACTTC.

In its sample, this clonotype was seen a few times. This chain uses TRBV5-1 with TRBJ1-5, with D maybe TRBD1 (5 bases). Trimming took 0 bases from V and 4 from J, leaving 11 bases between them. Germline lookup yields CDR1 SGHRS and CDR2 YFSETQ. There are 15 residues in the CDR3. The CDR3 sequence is CASSLVSGTNQPQHF. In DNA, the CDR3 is TGCGCCAGCAGCTTGGTATCGGGGACTAATCAGCCCCAGCATTTT.

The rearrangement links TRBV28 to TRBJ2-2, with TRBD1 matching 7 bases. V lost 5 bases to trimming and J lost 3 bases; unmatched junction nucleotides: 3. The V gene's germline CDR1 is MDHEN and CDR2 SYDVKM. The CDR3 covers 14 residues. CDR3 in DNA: TGTGCCAGCAGTCTTGGGACAGACACCGGGGAGCTGTTTTTT. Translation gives CASSLGTDTGELFF.

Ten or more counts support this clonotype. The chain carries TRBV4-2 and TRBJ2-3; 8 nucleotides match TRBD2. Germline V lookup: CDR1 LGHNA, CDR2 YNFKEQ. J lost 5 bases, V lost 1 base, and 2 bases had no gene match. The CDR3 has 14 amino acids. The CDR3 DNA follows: TGTGCCAGCAGCCAAGGGACTAGCCGAGATACGCAGTATTTT. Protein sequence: CASSQGTSRDTQYF.

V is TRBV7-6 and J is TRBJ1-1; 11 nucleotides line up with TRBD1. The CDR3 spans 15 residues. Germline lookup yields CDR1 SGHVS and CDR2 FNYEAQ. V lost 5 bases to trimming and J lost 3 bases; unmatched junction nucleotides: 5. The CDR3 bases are TGTGCCAGCAGCCTGGACAGGGGGCCCGACACTGAAGCTTTCTTT. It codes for CASSLDRGPDTEAFF.

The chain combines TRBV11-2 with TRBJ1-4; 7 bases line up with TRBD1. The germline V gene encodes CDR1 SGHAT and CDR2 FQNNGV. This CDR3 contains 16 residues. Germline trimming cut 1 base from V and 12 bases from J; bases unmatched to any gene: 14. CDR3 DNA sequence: TGTGCCAGCAGCTTAGGCCAGCGCCGACAGGGCATGGAACTGTTTTTT. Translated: CASSLGQRRQGMELFF.

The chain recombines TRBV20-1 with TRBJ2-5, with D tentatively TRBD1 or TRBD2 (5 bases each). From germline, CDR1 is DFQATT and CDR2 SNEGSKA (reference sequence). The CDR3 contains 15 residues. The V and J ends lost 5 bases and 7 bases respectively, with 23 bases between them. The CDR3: CSAGLRDRPRGTQYF. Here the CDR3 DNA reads TGCAGTGCTGGACTCCGGGACCGTCCTCGAGGGACCCAGTACTTC.

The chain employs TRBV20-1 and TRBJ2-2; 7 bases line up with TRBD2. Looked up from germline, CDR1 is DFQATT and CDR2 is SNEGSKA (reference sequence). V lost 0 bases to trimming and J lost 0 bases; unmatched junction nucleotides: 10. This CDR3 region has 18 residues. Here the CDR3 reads CSARDLSGRSANTGELFF. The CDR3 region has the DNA TGCAGTGCTAGAGATCTCTCCGGGAGGAGCGCGAACACCGGGGAGCTGTTTTTT.

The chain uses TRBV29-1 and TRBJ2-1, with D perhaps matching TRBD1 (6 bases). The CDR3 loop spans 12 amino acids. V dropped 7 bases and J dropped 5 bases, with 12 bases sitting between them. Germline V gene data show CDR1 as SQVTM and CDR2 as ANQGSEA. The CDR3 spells CSAGTLNNEQFF. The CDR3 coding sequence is TGCAGCGCCGGGACACTAAACAATGAGCAGTTCTTC.

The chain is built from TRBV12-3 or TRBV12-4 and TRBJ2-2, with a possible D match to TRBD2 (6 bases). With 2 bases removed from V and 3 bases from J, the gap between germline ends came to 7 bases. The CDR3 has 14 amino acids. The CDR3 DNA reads TGTGCCAGCAGTTTACTAGCGTACACCGGGGAGCTGTTTTTT. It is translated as CASSLLAYTGELFF.

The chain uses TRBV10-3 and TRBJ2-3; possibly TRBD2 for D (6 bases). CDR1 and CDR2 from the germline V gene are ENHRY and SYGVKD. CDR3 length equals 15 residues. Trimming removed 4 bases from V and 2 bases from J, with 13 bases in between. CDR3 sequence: CAISGASVHTDTQYF. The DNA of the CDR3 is TGTGCCATCAGTGGCGCTAGCGTACACACAGATACGCAGTATTTT.

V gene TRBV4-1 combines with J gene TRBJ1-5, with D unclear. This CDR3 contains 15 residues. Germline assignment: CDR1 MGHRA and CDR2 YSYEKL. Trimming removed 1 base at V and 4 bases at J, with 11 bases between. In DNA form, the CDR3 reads TGCGCCAGCAGCCAAGCAGGACCTCCGAATCAGCCCCAGCATTTT. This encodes CASSQAGPPNQPQHF.

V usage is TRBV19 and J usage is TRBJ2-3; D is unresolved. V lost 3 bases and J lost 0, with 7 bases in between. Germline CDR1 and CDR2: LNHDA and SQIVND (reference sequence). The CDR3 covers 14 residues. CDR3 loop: CASSISPSTDTQYF. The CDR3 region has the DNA TGTGCCAGTAGTATTAGTCCCAGCACAGATACGCAGTATTTT.

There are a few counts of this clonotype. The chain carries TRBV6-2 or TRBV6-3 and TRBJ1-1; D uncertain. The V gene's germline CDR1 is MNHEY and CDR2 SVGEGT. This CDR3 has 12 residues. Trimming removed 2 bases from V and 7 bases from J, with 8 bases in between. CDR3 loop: CASSYASYEAFF. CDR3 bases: TGTGCCAGCAGTTACGCCTCCTATGAAGCTTTCTTT.

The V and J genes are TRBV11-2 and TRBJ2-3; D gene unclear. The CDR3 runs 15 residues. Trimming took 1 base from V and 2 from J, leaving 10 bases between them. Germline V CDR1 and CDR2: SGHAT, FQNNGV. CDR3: CASSLGGGYTDTQYF. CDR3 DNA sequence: TGTGCCAGCAGCTTAGGTGGCGGTTACACAGATACGCAGTATTTT.

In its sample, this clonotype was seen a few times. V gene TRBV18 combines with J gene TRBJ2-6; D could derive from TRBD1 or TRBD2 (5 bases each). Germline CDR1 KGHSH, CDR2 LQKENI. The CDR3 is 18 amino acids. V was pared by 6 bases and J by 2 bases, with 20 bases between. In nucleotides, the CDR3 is TGTGCCAGCTCTCCGACGGGGCAGTTTGACCCTGGGGCCAACGTCCTGACTTTC. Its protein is CASSPTGQFDPGANVLTF.

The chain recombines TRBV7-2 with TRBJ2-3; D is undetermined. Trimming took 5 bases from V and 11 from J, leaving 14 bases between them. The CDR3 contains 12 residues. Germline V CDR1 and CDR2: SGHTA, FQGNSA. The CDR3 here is CASSRMGYKQYF. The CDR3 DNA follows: TGTGCCAGCAGCAGAATGGGTTATAAGCAGTATTTT.

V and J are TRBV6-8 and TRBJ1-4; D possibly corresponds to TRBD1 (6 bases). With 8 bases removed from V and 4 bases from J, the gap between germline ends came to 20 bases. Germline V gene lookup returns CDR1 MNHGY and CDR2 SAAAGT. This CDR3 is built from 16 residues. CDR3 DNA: TGTGCCAGCTCCTTTAATACAGGGCCCCTTAATGAAAAACTGTTTTTT. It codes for CASSFNTGPLNEKLFF.

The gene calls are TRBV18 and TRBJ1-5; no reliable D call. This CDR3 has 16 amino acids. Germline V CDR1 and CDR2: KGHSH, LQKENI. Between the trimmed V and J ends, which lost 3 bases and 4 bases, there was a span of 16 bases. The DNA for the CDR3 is TGTGCCAGCTCACCCAAACGGACGGGAATAAATCAGCCCCAGCATTTT. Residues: CASSPKRTGINQPQHF.

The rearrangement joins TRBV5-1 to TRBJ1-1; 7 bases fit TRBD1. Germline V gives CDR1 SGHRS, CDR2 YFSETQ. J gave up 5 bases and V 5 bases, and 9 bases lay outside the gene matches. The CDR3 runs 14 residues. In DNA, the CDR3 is TGCGCCAGCAGGCCAGGGGGTGTGAGTACTGAAGCTTTCTTT. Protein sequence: CASRPGGVSTEAFF.

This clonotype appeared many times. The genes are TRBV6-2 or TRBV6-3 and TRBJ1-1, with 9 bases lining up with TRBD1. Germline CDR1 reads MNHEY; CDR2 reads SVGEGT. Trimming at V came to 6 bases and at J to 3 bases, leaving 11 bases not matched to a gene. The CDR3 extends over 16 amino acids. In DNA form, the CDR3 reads TGTGCCAGCAGCAACGCCCGGGACAGGGTATACACTGAAGCTTTCTTT. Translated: CASSNARDRVYTEAFF.

CDR3 DNA sequence: TGTGCCAGCAGCATCTCAAACTACGAGCAGTACGTC. This sequence encodes CASSISNYEQYV. The chain is built from TRBV5-6 and TRBJ2-7; D is ambiguous. Germline assignment: CDR1 SGHDT and CDR2 YYEEEE. The V gene lost 4 bases and the J gene lost 3 bases, with 8 bases spanning the gap. The CDR3 loop spans 12 amino acids.

CDR3 region: CASSPTWRSIPSGRAVTGELFF. For the CDR3, the DNA is TGTGCCAGCAGCCCAACCTGGCGGTCAATACCTAGCGGGAGGGCCGTCACCGGGGAGCTGTTTTTT. The rearrangement joins TRBV7-9 to TRBJ2-2; the match to TRBD2 covers 12 bases. The junction had 23 bases not matched to a gene; V was cut back by 5 bases and J by 4 bases. The CDR3 has 22 residues. CDR1 and CDR2 (germline): SEHNR, FQNEAQ (reference sequence). The full variable domain, with the rest looked up from reference TRBV7-9 and TRBJ2-2, is DTGVSQNPRHKITKRGQNVTFRCDPISEHNRLYWYRQTLGQGPEFLTYFQNEAQLEKSRLLSDRFSAERPKGSFSTLEIQRTEQGDSAMYLCASSPTWRSIPSGRAVTGELFFGEGSRLTVL.

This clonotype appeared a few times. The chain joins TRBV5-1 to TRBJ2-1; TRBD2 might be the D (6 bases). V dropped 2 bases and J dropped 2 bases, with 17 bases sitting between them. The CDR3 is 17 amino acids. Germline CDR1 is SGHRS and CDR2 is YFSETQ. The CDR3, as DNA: TGCGCCAGCAGCTTTCCAATGCTCGGGACTCCCTACAATGAGCAGTTCTTC. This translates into CASSFPMLGTPYNEQFF.

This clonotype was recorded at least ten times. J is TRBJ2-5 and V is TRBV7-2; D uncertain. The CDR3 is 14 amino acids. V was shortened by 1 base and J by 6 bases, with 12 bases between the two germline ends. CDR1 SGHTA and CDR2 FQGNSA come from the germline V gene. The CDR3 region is CASSLGGTSKTQYF. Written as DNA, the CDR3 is TGTGCCAGCAGCTTAGGCGGTACAAGTAAGACCCAGTACTTC.

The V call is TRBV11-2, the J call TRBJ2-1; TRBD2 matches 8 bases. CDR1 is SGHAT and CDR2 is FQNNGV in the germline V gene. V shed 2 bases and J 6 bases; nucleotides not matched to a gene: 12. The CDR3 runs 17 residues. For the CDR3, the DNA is TGTGCCAGCAGCTTAATTTTAGGACTAGCCATAACCAATGAGCAGTTCTTC. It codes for CASSLILGLAITNEQFF.

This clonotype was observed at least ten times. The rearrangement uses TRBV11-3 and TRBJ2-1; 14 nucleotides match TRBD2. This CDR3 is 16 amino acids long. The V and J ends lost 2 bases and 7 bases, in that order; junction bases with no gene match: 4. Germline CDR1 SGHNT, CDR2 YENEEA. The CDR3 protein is CASSLRLAGGPNEQFF. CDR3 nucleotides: TGTGCCAGCAGCTTACGACTAGCGGGAGGGCCAAATGAGCAGTTCTTC.